Listed below are T cell receptor beta chains from one sample, sequenced in a study of T cell changes during pregnancy in multiple sclerosis. TCRdb's copy holds only in-frame clones and misses some; the assay was immunoSEQ multiplex PCR. The repertoire consists of roughly 46,000 clones, with approximately 92% occurring once and the leading ten covering 2.2%. This specimen consisted of peripheral blood, obtained in the third trimester of pregnancy. The receptor set was obtained from a female donor with multiple sclerosis, enrolled in a pregnancy study. Both conserved end residues are part of each CDR3. Fields, in order: clone size, V gene, J gene, D gene, CDR3 DNA, CDR3 protein. A D gene is named only where the DNA matches it firmly. Expanded clones get a size class; other rows say once, few or many, or leave the size out.

clone size: NA; V gene: TRBV28; J gene: TRBJ2-3; D gene: TRBD2; CDR3 DNA: TGTGCCAGCAGTTTGTTCCGGGAGGGCCGTACAGATACGCAGTATTTT; CDR3 protein: CASSLFREGRTDTQYF
clone size: NA; V gene: TRBV6-5; J gene: TRBJ2-7; D gene: NA; CDR3 DNA: TGTGCCAGCAGTTACCCTAGGGGCGAGCAGTACTTC; CDR3 protein: CASSYPRGEQYF
clone size: few; V gene: TRBV19; J gene: TRBJ1-1; D gene: TRBD1; CDR3 DNA: TGTGCCAGTAGCCTAGTCACAGGGGTGCATATGGGCACTGAAGCTTTCTTT; CDR3 protein: CASSLVTGVHMGTEAFF
clone size: NA; V gene: TRBV2; J gene: TRBJ1-3; D gene: NA; CDR3 DNA: TGTGCCAGCAGTGAAGGTACAGGCCTCTCTGGAAACACCATATATTTT; CDR3 protein: CASSEGTGLSGNTIYF
clone size: NA; V gene: TRBV2; J gene: TRBJ1-6; D gene: TRBD1; CDR3 DNA: TGTGCCAGCGAAGACAGGGGACTCTCACCCCTCCACTTT; CDR3 protein: CASEDRGLSPLHF
clone size: NA; V gene: TRBV2; J gene: TRBJ2-7; D gene: TRBD2; CDR3 DNA: TGTGCCAGCAGACCCCTAGCGGGGAACTCCTACGAGCAGTACTTC; CDR3 protein: CASRPLAGNSYEQYF
clone size: NA; V gene: TRBV7-2; J gene: TRBJ2-5; D gene: NA; CDR3 DNA: TGTGCCAGCAGCCAGCCCAGCACAGGGAAGGCGACCCAGTACTTC; CDR3 protein: CASSQPSTGKATQYF
clone size: NA; V gene: TRBV7-2; J gene: TRBJ1-2; D gene: NA; CDR3 DNA: TGTGCCAGCAGCCCTGACACAGGGAACTATGGCTACACCTTC; CDR3 protein: CASSPDTGNYGYTF
clone size: NA; V gene: TRBV28; J gene: TRBJ2-1; D gene: TRBD2; CDR3 DNA: TGTGCCAGCAGTTCCAGCGGGAGTAATGAGCAGTTCTTC; CDR3 protein: CASSSSGSNEQFF
clone size: NA; V gene: TRBV5-1; J gene: TRBJ1-3; D gene: TRBD1; CDR3 DNA: TGCGCCAGCAGCTGGGGACAGGCTAGCTCTGGAAACACCATATATTTT; CDR3 protein: CASSWGQASSGNTIYF
clone size: NA; V gene: TRBV5-4; J gene: TRBJ2-7; D gene: TRBD1; CDR3 DNA: TGTGCCAGCAGCCTCACAGGGGGCGTCTACGAGCAGTACTTC; CDR3 protein: CASSLTGGVYEQYF
clone size: NA; V gene: TRBV6-5; J gene: TRBJ1-5; D gene: NA; CDR3 DNA: TGTGCCAGCAGCCCAAACAGGGCCCTAAAGCCCCAGCATTTT; CDR3 protein: CASSPNRALKPQHF
clone size: NA; V gene: TRBV6-5; J gene: TRBJ2-4; D gene: NA; CDR3 DNA: TGTGCCAGCAGTGACATGGAAGCCAAAAACATTCAGTACTTC; CDR3 protein: CASSDMEAKNIQYF
clone size: NA; V gene: TRBV9; J gene: TRBJ2-1; D gene: NA; CDR3 DNA: TGTGCCAGCAGCGTAGTAGCAGCTGAGCTCGGAGAGCAGTTCTTC; CDR3 protein: CASSVVAAELGEQFF
clone size: NA; V gene: TRBV2; J gene: TRBJ2-2; D gene: TRBD1; CDR3 DNA: TGTGCCAGCAGTGTCGAGGGGGCTAACACCGGGGAGCTGTTTTTT; CDR3 protein: CASSVEGANTGELFF
clone size: NA; V gene: TRBV11-2; J gene: TRBJ2-7; D gene: TRBD2; CDR3 DNA: TGTGCCAGCAGCTCCCAGCCAGGACTAGCGAGCTACGAGCAGTACTTC; CDR3 protein: CASSSQPGLASYEQYF
clone size: NA; V gene: TRBV29-1; J gene: TRBJ2-7; D gene: TRBD1; CDR3 DNA: TGCAGCGGGCGGACAGGGGAAGCCTACGAGCAGTACTTC; CDR3 protein: CSGRTGEAYEQYF
clone size: NA; V gene: TRBV29-1; J gene: TRBJ2-7; D gene: NA; CDR3 DNA: TGCAGCGTTGTTCTCTCCGCGGGGGAGCAGTACTTC; CDR3 protein: CSVVLSAGEQYF
clone size: NA; V gene: TRBV30; J gene: TRBJ2-5; D gene: TRBD2; CDR3 DNA: TGTGCCTGGGAGGGAGGGCCGAAAGAGACCCAGTACTTC; CDR3 protein: CAWEGGPKETQYF
clone size: NA; V gene: TRBV7-2; J gene: TRBJ1-1; D gene: TRBD1; CDR3 DNA: TGTGCCAGCAGCCAGCGACAGGGGGAGGGGAGTCCGGTAGAAGCTTTCTTT; CDR3 protein: CASSQRQGEGSPVEAFF
clone size: once; V gene: TRBV28; J gene: TRBJ2-3; D gene: TRBD2; CDR3 DNA: TGTGCCAGCAGTTTAGTGGGAGGGTGGGATACGCAGTATTTT; CDR3 protein: CASSLVGGWDTQYF
clone size: once; V gene: TRBV7-3; J gene: TRBJ2-5; D gene: NA; CDR3 DNA: TGTGCCAGCAGCTTAATTGGGGCAGGGCCCCAAGAGACCCAGTACTTC; CDR3 protein: CASSLIGAGPQETQYF
clone size: NA; V gene: TRBV9; J gene: TRBJ2-3; D gene: NA; CDR3 DNA: TGTGCCAGCAGCGACTTTTCCGGGAGCAGCACAGATACGCAGTATTTT; CDR3 protein: CASSDFSGSSTDTQYF
clone size: NA; V gene: TRBV11-3; J gene: TRBJ2-1; D gene: TRBD2; CDR3 DNA: TGTGCCAGCAGCTTAATAGGGCGACTAGCGGGAGGTATAGAGCAGTTCTTC; CDR3 protein: CASSLIGRLAGGIEQFF
clone size: NA; V gene: TRBV7-2; J gene: TRBJ1-1; D gene: TRBD1; CDR3 DNA: TGTGCCAGCTCAGGGGGCGCTTGGGTGAACACTGAAGCTTTCTTT; CDR3 protein: CASSGGAWVNTEAFF
clone size: NA; V gene: TRBV10-3; J gene: TRBJ1-6; D gene: NA; CDR3 DNA: TGTGCCACAGGACAGAGCTCCTATAATTCACCCCTCCACTTT; CDR3 protein: CATGQSSYNSPLHF
clone size: NA; V gene: TRBV4-2; J gene: TRBJ1-5; D gene: NA; CDR3 DNA: TGTGCCAGCAGCCAAGAACCCCGGGGGACCCGCGGTCAGCCCCAGCATTTT; CDR3 protein: CASSQEPRGTRGQPQHF
clone size: once; V gene: TRBV5-1; J gene: TRBJ2-7; D gene: TRBD1; CDR3 DNA: TGCGCCAGCAGCTTGGCTGTTGGGACAGGGGCTCAACTGGAGCAGTACTTC; CDR3 protein: CASSLAVGTGAQLEQYF
clone size: NA; V gene: TRBV28; J gene: TRBJ2-3; D gene: NA; CDR3 DNA: TGTGCCAGCAGTTTCAGGGGTGATACGCAGTATTTT; CDR3 protein: CASSFRGDTQYF
clone size: NA; V gene: TRBV4-1; J gene: TRBJ2-5; D gene: TRBD2; CDR3 DNA: TGCGCCAGCAGCCAAGCCCCGCTAGCGGGGAGCCAAGAGACCCAGTACTTC; CDR3 protein: CASSQAPLAGSQETQYF